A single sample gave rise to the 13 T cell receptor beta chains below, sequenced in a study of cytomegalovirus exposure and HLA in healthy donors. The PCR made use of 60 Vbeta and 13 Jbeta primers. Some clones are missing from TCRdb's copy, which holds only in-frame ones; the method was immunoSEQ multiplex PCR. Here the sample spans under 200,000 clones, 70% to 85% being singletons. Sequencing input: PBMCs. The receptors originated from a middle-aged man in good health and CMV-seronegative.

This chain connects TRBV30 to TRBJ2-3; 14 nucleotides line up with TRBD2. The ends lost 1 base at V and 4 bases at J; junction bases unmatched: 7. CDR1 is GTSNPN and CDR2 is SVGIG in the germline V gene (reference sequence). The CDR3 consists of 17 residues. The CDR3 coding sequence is TGTGCCTGGAGTGGGCCTTTGACTAGCGGGGGGGCAGATACGCAGTATTTT. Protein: CAWSGPLTSGGADTQYF.

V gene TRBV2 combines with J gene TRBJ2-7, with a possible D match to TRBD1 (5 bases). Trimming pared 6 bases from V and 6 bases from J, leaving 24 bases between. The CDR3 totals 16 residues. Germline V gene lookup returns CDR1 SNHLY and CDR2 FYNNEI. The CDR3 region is CASRQYLQVRPGEQYF. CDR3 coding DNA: TGTGCCAGCAGACAATACCTACAGGTTCGGCCGGGCGAGCAGTACTTC.

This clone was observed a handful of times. The CDR3 spells CASSLNPRDRGGYTF. The CDR3 coding sequence is TGTGCCAGCAGCTTAAACCCCCGGGACAGAGGGGGCTACACCTTC. V is TRBV7-3 and J is TRBJ1-2; 7 bases align to TRBD1. In germline, CDR1 is SGHTA, CDR2 FQGTGA. Germline trimming cut 1 base from V and 8 bases from J; bases unmatched to any gene: 10. The CDR3 length is 15 residues.

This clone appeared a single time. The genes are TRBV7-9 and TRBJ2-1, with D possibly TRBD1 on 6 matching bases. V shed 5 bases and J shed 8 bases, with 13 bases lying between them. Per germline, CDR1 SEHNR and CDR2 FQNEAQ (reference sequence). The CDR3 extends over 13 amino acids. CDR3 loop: CASSSHRVDEQFF. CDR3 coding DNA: TGTGCCAGCAGCAGCCACAGGGTCGATGAGCAGTTCTTC.

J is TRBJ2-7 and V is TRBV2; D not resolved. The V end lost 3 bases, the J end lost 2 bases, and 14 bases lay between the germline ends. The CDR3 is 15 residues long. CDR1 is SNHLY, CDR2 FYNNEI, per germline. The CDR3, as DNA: TGTGCCAGCAGTGACTCTAGTCTCCCTGCCTACGAGCAGTACTTC. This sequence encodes CASSDSSLPAYEQYF.

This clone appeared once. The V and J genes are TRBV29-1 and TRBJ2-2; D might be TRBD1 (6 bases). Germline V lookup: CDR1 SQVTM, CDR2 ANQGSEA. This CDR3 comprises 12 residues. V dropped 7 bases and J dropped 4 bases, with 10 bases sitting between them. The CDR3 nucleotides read TGCAGCGGCCTCAGGGGCACCGGGGAGCTGTTTTTT. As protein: CSGLRGTGELFF.

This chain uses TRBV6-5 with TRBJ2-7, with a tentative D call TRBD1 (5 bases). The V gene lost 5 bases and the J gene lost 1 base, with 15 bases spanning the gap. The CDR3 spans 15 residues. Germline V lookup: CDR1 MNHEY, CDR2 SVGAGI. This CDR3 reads CASSNYRPLSYEQYF. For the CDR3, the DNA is TGTGCCAGCAGTAACTACAGGCCCCTATCCTACGAGCAGTACTTC.

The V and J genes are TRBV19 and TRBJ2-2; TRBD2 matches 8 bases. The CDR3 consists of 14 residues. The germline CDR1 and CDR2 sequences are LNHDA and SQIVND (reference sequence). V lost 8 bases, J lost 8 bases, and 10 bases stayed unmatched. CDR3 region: CASRSGGAGGELFF. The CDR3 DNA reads TGTGCCAGTCGCTCGGGGGGGGCTGGTGGGGAGCTGTTTTTT. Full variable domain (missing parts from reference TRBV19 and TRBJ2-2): DGGITQSPKYLFRKEGQNVTLSCEQNLNHDAMYWYRQDPGQGLRLIYYSQIVNDFQKGDIAEGYSVSREKKESFPLTVTSAQKNPTAFYLCASRSGGAGGELFFGEGSRLTVL.

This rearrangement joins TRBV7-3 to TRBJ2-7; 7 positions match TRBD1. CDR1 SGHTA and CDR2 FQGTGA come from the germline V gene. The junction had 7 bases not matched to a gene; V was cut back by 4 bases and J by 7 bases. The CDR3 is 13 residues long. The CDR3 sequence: CASSSDRAGEQYF. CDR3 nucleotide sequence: TGTGCCAGCAGCTCCGACAGGGCTGGAGAGCAGTACTTC.

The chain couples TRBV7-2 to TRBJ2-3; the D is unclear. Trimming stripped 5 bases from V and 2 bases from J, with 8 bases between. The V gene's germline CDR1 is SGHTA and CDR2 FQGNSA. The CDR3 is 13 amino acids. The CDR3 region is CASSLKFTDTQYF. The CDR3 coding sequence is TGTGCCAGCAGCCTAAAATTCACAGATACGCAGTATTTT.

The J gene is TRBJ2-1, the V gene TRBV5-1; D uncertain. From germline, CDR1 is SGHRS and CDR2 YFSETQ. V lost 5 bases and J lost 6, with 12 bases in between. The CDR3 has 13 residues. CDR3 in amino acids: CASRSLGGNEQFF. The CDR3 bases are TGCGCCAGCAGATCTCTAGGCGGCAATGAGCAGTTCTTC.

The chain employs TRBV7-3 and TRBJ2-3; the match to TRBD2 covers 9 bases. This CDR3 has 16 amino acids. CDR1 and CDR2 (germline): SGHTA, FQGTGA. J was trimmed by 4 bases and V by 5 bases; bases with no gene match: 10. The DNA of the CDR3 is TGTGCCAGCAGCCGCACGGGCGGGGGGGGCGCAGATACGCAGTATTTT. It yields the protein CASSRTGGGGADTQYF. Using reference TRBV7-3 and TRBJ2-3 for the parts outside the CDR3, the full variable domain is GAGVSQTPSNKVTEKGKYVELRCDPISGHTALYWYRQSLGQGPEFLIYFQGTGAADDSGLPNDRFFAVRPEGSVSTLKIQRTERGDSAVYLCASSRTGGGGADTQYFGPGTRLTVL.

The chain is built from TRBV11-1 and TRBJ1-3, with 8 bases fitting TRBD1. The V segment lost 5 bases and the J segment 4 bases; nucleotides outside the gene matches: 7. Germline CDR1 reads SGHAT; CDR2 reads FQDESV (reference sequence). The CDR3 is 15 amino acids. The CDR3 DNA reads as TGTGCCAGCAGCCGAAGGACAGGGTCCGGAAACACCATATATTTT. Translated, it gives CASSRRTGSGNTIYF.